This TCR beta chain was captured by sequencing in a study of blood T cells in healthy people across ages. This clonotype was observed a few times. Alongside a J-beta primer mix, a sample-barcoded 5' primer served in a second PCR lasting roughly 6 to 11 cycles. TCRdb reprocessed the 5' RACE reads via MiXCR and lists one record per CDR3 protein. The table shows about a million distinct CDR3 sequences, with around two fifths occurring only once. The CDR3 has 18 amino acids. Trimming shortened V by 2 bases and J by 4 bases, and 24 bases separated the two germline ends. Germline V gene lookup returns CDR1 ENHRY and CDR2 SYGVKD.

This TCR was sampled from a man aged 18-30 years in good health. The sequenced sample consisted of blood. The gene calls are TRBV10-3 and TRBJ2-7, with D perhaps matching TRBD1 (5 bases). CDR3 DNA: TGTGCCATCAGTGAGACCGACGGTGGTGGTGCAGGGTCTTACGAGCAGTACTTC. It translates to CAISETDGGGAGSYEQYF.